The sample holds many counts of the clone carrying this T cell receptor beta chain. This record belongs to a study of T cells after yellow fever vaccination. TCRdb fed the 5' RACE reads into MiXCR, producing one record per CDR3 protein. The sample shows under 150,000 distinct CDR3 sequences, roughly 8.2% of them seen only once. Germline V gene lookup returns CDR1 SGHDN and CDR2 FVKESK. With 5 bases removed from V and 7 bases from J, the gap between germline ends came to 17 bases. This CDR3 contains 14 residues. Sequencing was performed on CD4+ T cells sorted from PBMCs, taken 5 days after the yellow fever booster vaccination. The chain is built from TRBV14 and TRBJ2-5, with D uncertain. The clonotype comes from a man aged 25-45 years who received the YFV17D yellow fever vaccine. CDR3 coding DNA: TGTGCCAGCAGCAAGGATTCGGTTTTTGGGACCCAGTACTTC. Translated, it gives CASSKDSVFGTQYF. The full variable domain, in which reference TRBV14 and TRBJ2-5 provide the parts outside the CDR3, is EAGVTQFPSHSVIEKGQTVTLRCDPISGHDNLYWYRRVMGKEIKFLLHFVKESKQDESGMPNNRFLAERTGGTYSTLKVQPAELEDSGVYFCASSKDSVFGTQYFGPGTRLLVL.